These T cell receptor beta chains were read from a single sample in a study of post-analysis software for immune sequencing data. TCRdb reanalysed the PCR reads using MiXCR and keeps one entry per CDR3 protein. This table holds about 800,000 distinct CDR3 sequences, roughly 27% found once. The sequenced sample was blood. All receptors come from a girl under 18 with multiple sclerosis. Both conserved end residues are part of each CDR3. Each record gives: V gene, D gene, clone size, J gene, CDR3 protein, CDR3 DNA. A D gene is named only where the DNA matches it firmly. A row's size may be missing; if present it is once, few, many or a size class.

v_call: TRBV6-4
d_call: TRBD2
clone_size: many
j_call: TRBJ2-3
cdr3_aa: CASSAGAAGASLATQYF
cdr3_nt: TGTGCCAGCAGCGCCGGGGCAGCGGGAGCCTCACTAGCTACGCAGTATTTT

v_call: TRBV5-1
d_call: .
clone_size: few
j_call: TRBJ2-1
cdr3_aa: CASSLASVGYNEQFF
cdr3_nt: TGCGCCAGCAGCTTGGCTTCCGTAGGGTACAATGAGCAGTTCTTC

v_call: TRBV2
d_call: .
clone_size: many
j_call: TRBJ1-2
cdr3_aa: CASSLDGNYGYTF
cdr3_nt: TGTGCCAGCAGCTTGGACGGTAACTATGGCTACACCTTC

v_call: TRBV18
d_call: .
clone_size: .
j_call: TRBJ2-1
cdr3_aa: CASSPPGQETQFF
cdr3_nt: TGTGCCAGCTCACCACCCGGGCAAGAGACCCAGTTCTTC

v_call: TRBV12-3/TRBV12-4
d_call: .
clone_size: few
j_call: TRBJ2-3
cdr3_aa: CASRYRDTQYF
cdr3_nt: TGTGCCAGCAGGTATAGAGATACGCAGTATTTT

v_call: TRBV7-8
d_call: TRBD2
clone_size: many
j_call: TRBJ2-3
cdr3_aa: CASSLSRGLASDTQYF
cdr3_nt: TGTGCCAGCAGCTTATCGCGGGGACTAGCTTCAGATACGCAGTATTTT

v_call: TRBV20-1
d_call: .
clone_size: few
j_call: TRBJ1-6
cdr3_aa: CSARRAARSANSPLHF
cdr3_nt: TGCAGTGCTAGACGGGCAGCCCGATCTGCTAATTCACCCCTCCACTTT

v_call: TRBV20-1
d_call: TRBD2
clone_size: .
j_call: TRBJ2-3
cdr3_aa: CSALGLAGGTDAQYF
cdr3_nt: TGCAGTGCCCTCGGGCTAGCGGGAGGCACAGATGCGCAGTATTTT

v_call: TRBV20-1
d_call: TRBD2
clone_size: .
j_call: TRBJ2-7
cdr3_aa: CSASWREFVNEQYF
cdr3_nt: TGCAGTGCTAGTTGGCGGGAGTTCGTGAATGAGCAGTACTTC

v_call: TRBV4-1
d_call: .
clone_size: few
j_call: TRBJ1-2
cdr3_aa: CASSPGRGTNYGYTF
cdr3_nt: TGCGCCAGCAGCCCCGGCCGGGGAACTAACTATGGCTACACCTTC

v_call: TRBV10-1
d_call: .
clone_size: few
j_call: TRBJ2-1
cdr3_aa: CASSDNQGGGEQFF
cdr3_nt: TGCGCCAGCAGTGACAACCAGGGGGGAGGCGAGCAGTTCTTC

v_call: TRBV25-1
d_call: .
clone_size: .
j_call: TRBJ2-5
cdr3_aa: CASRGPSAGEQYF
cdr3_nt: TGTGCCAGCAGAGGGCCCTCTGCCGGGGAGCAGTACTTC

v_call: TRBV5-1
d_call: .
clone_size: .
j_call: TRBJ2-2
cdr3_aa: CACSLQAELFF
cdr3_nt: TGCGCCTGCAGCTTGCAAGCGGAGCTGTTTTTT

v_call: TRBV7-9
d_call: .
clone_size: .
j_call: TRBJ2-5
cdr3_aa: CASSPRLASGQETQYF
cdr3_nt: TGTGCCAGCAGCCCCCGATTGGCCAGCGGCCAAGAGACCCAGTACTTC

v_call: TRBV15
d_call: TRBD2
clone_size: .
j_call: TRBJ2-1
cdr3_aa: CATNRARGGLNEQFF
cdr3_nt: TGTGCCACCAACAGAGCCCGGGGGGGCCTCAATGAGCAGTTCTTC

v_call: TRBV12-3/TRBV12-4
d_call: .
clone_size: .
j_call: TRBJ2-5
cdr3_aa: CASRNSRDFQETQYF
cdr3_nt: TGTGCCAGCAGGAATTCACGCGACTTCCAAGAGACCCAGTACTTC

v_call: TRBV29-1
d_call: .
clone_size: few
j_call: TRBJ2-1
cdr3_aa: CRPLRRNFYNEQFF
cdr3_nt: TGCAGACCGTTGCGGCGGAACTTCTACAATGAGCAGTTCTTC

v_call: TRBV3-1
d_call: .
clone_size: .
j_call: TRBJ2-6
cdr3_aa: CASSQDQLLYSGANVLTF
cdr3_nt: TGTGCCAGCAGCCAAGATCAGCTTTTATACTCTGGGGCCAACGTCCTGACTTTC

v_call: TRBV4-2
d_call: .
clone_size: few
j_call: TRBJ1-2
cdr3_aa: CASSQAPGDHGYTF
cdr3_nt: TGTGCCAGCAGCCAAGCGCCCGGGGACCATGGCTACACCTTC

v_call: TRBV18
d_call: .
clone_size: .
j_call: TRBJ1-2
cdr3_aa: CASSAGTRSYTF
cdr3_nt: TGTGCCAGCTCAGCCGGGACGAGGAGCTACACCTTC

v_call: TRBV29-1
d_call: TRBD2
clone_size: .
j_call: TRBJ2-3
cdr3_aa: CSVILTSASTDTQYF
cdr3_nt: TGCAGCGTGATACTGACTAGCGCCAGCACAGATACGCAGTATTTT

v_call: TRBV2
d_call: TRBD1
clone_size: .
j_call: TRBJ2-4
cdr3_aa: CASQQGGREQYF
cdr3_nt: TGCGCCAGCCAACAGGGGGGCCGGGAGCAGTACTTC

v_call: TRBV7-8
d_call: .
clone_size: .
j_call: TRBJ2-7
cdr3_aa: CASSPGNYYEQYF
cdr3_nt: TGTGCCAGCAGCCCTGGGAACTACTACGAGCAGTACTTC

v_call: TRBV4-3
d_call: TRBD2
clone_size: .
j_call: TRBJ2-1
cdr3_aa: CASSQDWVGGVYNEQFF
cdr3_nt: TGCGCCAGCAGCCAAGATTGGGTGGGAGGGGTCTACAATGAGCAGTTCTTC

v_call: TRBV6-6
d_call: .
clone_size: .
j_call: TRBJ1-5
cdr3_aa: CASGSKSNQPQHF
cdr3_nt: TGTGCCAGCGGAAGTAAAAGCAATCAGCCCCAGCATTTT

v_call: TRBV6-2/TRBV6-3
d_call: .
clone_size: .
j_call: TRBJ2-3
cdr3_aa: CASSPWPEREDMQYF
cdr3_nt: TGTGCCAGCAGCCCGTGGCCGGAGAGAGAAGATATGCAGTATTTT

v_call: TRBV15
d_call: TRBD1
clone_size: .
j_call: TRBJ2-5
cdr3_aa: CATSEPRDSHQETQYF
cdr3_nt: TGTGCCACCAGCGAGCCCCGGGACAGCCACCAAGAGACCCAGTACTTC

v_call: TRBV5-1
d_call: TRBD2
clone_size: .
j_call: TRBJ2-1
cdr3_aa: CASSFAGTSSEQFF
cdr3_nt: TGCGCCAGCAGCTTTGCAGGGACTAGTTCTGAGCAGTTCTTC

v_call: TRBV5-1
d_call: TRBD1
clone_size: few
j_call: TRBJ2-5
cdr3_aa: CASSFTDRGPPETQYF
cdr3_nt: TGCGCCAGCAGCTTTACGGACAGGGGGCCACCAGAGACCCAGTACTTC

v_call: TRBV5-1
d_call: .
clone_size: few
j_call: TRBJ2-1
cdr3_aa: CASRHGESYNEQFF
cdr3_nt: TGCGCCAGCAGACATGGAGAATCCTACAATGAGCAGTTCTTC

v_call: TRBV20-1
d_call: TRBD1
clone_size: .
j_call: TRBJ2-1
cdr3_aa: CSAPGQGSTDYNEQFF
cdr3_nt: TGCAGTGCTCCGGGACAGGGAAGTACTGACTACAATGAGCAGTTCTTC

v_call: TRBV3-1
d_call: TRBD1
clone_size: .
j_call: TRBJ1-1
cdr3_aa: CASSQGQARGAEAFF
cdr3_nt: TGTGCCAGCAGCCAGGGACAGGCGCGGGGGGCTGAAGCTTTCTTT

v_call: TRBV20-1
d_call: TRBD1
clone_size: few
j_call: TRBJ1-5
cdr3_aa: CSAKTGGNQPQHF
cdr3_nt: TGCAGTGCGAAGACAGGGGGCAATCAGCCCCAGCATTTT

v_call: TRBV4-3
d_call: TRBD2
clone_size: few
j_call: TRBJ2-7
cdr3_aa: CASSRTSGGPLFHEQYF
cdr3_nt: TGCGCCAGCAGCCGAACTAGCGGAGGCCCCTTATTTCACGAGCAGTACTTC

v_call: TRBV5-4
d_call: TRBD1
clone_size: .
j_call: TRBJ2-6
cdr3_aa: CASSLVQGATGANVLTF
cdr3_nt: TGTGCCAGCAGCTTGGTACAGGGGGCGACTGGGGCCAACGTCCTGACTTTC

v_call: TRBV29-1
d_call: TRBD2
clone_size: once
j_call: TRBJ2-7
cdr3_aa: CSVDTSGSYNEQYF
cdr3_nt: TGCAGCGTGGACACTAGCGGCTCCTACAATGAGCAGTACTTC

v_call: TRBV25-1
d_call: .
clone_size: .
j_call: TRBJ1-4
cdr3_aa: CASNSLRGANEKLFF
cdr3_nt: TGTGCCAGCAACTCCCTTCGGGGAGCTAATGAAAAACTGTTTTTT

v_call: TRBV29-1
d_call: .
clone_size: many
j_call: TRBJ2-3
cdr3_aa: CSVKGGADTQYF
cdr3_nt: TGCAGCGTTAAGGGGGGGGCAGATACGCAGTATTTT

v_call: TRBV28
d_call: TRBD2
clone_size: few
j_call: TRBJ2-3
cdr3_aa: CASSLGLAENTDTQYF
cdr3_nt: TGTGCCAGCAGTTTGGGGCTAGCGGAAAACACAGATACGCAGTATTTT

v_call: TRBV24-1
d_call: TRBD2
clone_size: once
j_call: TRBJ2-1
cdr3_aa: CATSDAIAGVDHEQFF
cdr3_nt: TGTGCCACCAGTGATGCTATAGCGGGAGTCGATCATGAGCAGTTCTTC

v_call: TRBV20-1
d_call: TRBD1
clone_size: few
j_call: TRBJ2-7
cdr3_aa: CSARGQNYEQYF
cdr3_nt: TGCAGTGCTAGGGGACAGAACTACGAGCAGTACTTC

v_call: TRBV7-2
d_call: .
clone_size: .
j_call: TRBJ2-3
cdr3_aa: CASSVQVEDTQYF
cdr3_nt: TGTGCCAGCAGCGTCCAAGTTGAGGATACGCAGTATTTT

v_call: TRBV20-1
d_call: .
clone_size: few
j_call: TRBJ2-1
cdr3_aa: CSARDLSVARSSYNEQFF
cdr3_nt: TGCAGTGCTAGAGATCTGAGTGTGGCCAGGAGCTCCTACAATGAGCAGTTCTTC

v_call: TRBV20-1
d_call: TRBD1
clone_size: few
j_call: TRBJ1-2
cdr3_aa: CSAHRRTGVEVNYGYTF
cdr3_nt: TGCAGTGCTCACCGAAGGACAGGAGTGGAGGTGAACTATGGCTACACCTTC

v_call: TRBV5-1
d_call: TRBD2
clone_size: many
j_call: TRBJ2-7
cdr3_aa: CASSLIETSAFSYEQYF
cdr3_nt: TGCGCCAGCAGCTTGATCGAAACTAGCGCCTTCTCCTACGAGCAGTACTTC

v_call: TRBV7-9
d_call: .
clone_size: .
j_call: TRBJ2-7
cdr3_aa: CASSSFGLSEQYF
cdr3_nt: TGTGCCAGCAGCTCCTTTGGTCTCTCCGAGCAGTACTTC

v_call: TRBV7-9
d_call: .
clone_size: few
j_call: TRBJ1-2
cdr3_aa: CASSLADGGTDGYTF
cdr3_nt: TGTGCCAGCAGCTTAGCGGATGGAGGAACGGATGGCTACACCTTC

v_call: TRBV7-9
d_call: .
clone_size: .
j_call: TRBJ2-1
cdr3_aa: CASSFIDPLDEQFF
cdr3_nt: TGTGCCAGCAGCTTCATTGACCCCCTAGATGAGCAGTTCTTC